This T cell receptor beta chain is drawn from a study of cytomegalovirus exposure and HLA in healthy donors. This CDR3 is built from 14 residues. V lost 8 bases and J 9 bases, leaving 20 bases between the germline ends. Germline V gene lookup returns CDR1 MNHEY and CDR2 SMNVEV (reference sequence). This clone was counted between two and nine times. The PCR ran on 60 Vbeta and 13 Jbeta primers. The table came from immunoSEQ multiplex PCR; TCRdb's copy has only in-frame clones and leaves some out. The sample lists 140,000 or so clones, almost 80% occurring once. This TCR derives from a woman in her twenties or thirties in good health and CMV-seronegative. The sequenced material came from PBMCs. This chain uses TRBV27 with TRBJ2-1; maybe TRBD1 (5 bases). The CDR3 sequence: CASSPRVQGSEQFF. In DNA, the CDR3 is TGTGCCAGCTCCCCCCGGGTGCAGGGCAGTGAGCAGTTCTTC.